The 24 T cell receptor beta chains below all came from one sample that was sequenced in a study of blood T cell repertoires in COVID-19. Assay used: immunoSEQ multiplex PCR; TCRdb lists only in-frame clones, some missing. Of tens of thousands of clones listed, around 87% are singletons. The source material was peripheral blood. The receptors were gathered from a man in his fifties or sixties with active or convalescent COVID-19.

This chain links TRBV10-1 with TRBJ2-3, with 13 bases that match TRBD2. V lost 5 bases and J lost 2; bases outside the gene matches: 4. CDR1 and CDR2 (germline): WNHNN, SYGVQD (reference sequence). The CDR3 is 16 amino acids. CDR3 nucleotide sequence: TGCGCCAGCAGTTTACTAGCGGGGGGGAACACAGATACGCAGTATTTT. Translation: CASSLLAGGNTDTQYF.

This clone is labeled medium-sized. Other DNA sequences in the sample encode the same CDR3. The chain has TRBV18 and TRBJ1-5, with 8 bases aligning to TRBD1. V was clipped by 2 bases and J by 2 bases; unmatched bases: 2. The CDR3 loop spans 15 amino acids. Germline V gene data show CDR1 as KGHSH and CDR2 as LQKENI. The CDR3 region has the DNA TGTGCCAGCTCACCAGACAGGGGCGGCAATCAGCCCCAGCATTTT. Translated, it gives CASSPDRGGNQPQHF.

The genes are TRBV7-2 and TRBJ2-5; tentatively, D is TRBD1 (5 bases). The CDR3 is 13 amino acids. Deletions cut 7 bases from V and 1 base from J, with 10 bases between. Germline values: CDR1 SGHTA, CDR2 FQGNSA. Here the CDR3 DNA reads TGTGCCAGCACCCCAGGGATCCAAGAGACCCAGTACTTC. It is translated as CASTPGIQETQYF.

Here the CDR3 DNA reads TGTGCCAGCAGCTTCCAGACAGATACGCAGTATTTT. This sequence encodes CASSFQTDTQYF. V and J are TRBV7-9 and TRBJ2-3; no clear D gene. This CDR3 is 12 amino acids long. V was cut by 3 bases and J by 3 bases, with 4 bases left in between. Germline CDR1 SEHNR, CDR2 FQNEAQ (reference sequence). Together with reference TRBV7-9 and TRBJ2-3, the CDR3 gives the full variable domain: DTGVSQNPRHKITKRGQNVTFRCDPISEHNRLYWYRQTLGQGPEFLTYFQNEAQLEKSRLLSDRFSAERPKGSFSTLEIQRTEQGDSAMYLCASSFQTDTQYFGPGTRLTVL.

The chain uses TRBV4-1 and TRBJ2-1, with a tentative D call TRBD2 (6 bases). V gave up 0 bases and J gave up 5 bases, with 14 bases separating them. The CDR3 has 16 residues. CDR1 and CDR2 from the germline V gene are MGHRA and YSYEKL. This CDR3 reads CASSQDRDSRNNEQFF. CDR3 coding DNA: TGCGCCAGCAGCCAAGATAGGGACTCAAGAAACAATGAGCAGTTCTTC.

This chain links TRBV24-1 with TRBJ2-3, with TRBD2 identical over 8 bases. V lost 8 bases to trimming and J lost 0 bases; unmatched junction nucleotides: 3. Per the germline V gene, CDR1 is KGHDR and CDR2 is SFDVKD. This CDR3 has 14 residues. CDR3 in amino acids: CATMASGSTDTQYF. CDR3 nucleotide sequence: TGTGCCACCATGGCTAGCGGGAGCACAGATACGCAGTATTTT.

This clone showed up just once. The J gene is TRBJ1-6, the V gene TRBV28; D uncertain. The CDR3 contains 14 residues. CDR1 and CDR2 (germline): MDHEN, SYDVKM. V was clipped by 6 bases and J by 7 bases, with 13 bases between them. CDR3 nucleotide sequence: TGTGCCAGCAGCCCTTCTCTAGGCAATTCACCCCTCCACTTT. This translates into CASSPSLGNSPLHF.

The V call is TRBV28, the J call TRBJ2-3, with 16 bases fitting TRBD2. Germline trimming cut 4 bases from V and 5 bases from J; bases unmatched to any gene: 6. This CDR3 has 17 amino acids. Looked up from germline, CDR1 is MDHEN and CDR2 is SYDVKM. The DNA for the CDR3 is TGTGCCAGCAGTTCGGGACTAGCGGGGGGGCAGATAGATACGCAGTATTTT. Translated: CASSSGLAGGQIDTQYF.

The chain links TRBV7-9 to TRBJ1-4; the D gene is possibly TRBD1 (5 bases). CDR1 and CDR2 (germline): SEHNR, FQNEAQ (reference sequence). The length of the CDR3 is 13 residues. Trimming stripped 5 bases from V and 12 bases from J, with 16 bases between. CDR3 DNA: TGTGCCAGCAGCCAAAGACGGGGGGATGAACTGTTTTTT. Amino acids: CASSQRRGDELFF.

V gene TRBV5-1 combines with J gene TRBJ2-2; D not certain. Germline V gives CDR1 SGHRS, CDR2 YFSETQ. The CDR3 has 14 residues. Trimming removed 1 base at V and 1 base at J, with 5 bases between. In DNA, the CDR3 is TGCGCCAGCAGCTTGTCCGGGAACACCGGGGAGCTGTTTTTT. This gives the protein CASSLSGNTGELFF.

This sequence joins TRBV18 and TRBJ2-1, with 9 nucleotides matching TRBD2. There are 16 residues in the CDR3. V was clipped by 2 bases and J by 4 bases; unmatched bases: 6. The germline V gene encodes CDR1 KGHSH and CDR2 LQKENI. The CDR3, as DNA: TGTGCCAGCTCACCAACGCGGGAGGGCCCGTACAATGAGCAGTTCTTC. The encoded protein is CASSPTREGPYNEQFF.

The chain links TRBV5-1 to TRBJ2-2; D not resolved. The germline V gene has CDR1 SGHRS and CDR2 YFSETQ. CDR3 length: 17 amino acids. With 0 bases removed from V and 3 bases from J, the gap between germline ends came to 15 bases. CDR3 sequence (DNA): TGCGCCAGCAGCTTGGTTGTCTTCGGCGCGGACACCGGGGAGCTGTTTTTT. Translating it yields CASSLVVFGADTGELFF.

The V gene is TRBV6-5, the J gene TRBJ1-6; 10 bases are shared with TRBD1. The V and J ends lost 4 bases and 7 bases, in that order; junction bases with no gene match: 4. Germline V gene sequence: CDR1 MNHEY, CDR2 SVGAGI. The CDR3 is 15 amino acids. The CDR3 loop is CASSSRTGGNSPLHF. CDR3 coding DNA: TGTGCCAGCAGTTCCCGGACAGGGGGAAATTCACCCCTCCACTTT.

The chain has TRBV4-3 and TRBJ1-6; possibly TRBD1 for D (5 bases). V lost 4 bases, J lost 9 bases, and 16 bases lay in between. There are 15 residues in the CDR3. CDR1 and CDR2 (germline): LGHNA, YSLEER. This CDR3 reads CASSPHQGDGSPLHF. The CDR3 DNA reads as TGCGCCAGCAGCCCTCATCAAGGGGATGGTTCACCCCTCCACTTT.

The chain carries TRBV12-5 and TRBJ2-1; TRBD2 agrees at 12 bases. This CDR3 has 17 amino acids. Per germline, CDR1 LGHNT and CDR2 FRNRAP. The V gene end was trimmed by 3 bases and the J gene end by 3 bases; junction bases not matched to a gene: 6. The CDR3 DNA reads TGTGCTAGTGGTTTTGGTATGACTAGCGGGGGCTACAATGAGCAGTTCTTC. It codes for CASGFGMTSGGYNEQFF. Combining the CDR3 with reference TRBV12-5 and TRBJ2-1 gives the whole variable domain DARVTQTPRHKVTEMGQEVTMRCQPILGHNTVFWYRQTMMQGLELLAYFRNRAPLDDSGMPKDRFSAEMPDATLATLKIQPSEPRDSAVYFCASGFGMTSGGYNEQFFGPGTRLTVL.

This chain joins TRBV28 and TRBJ1-1, with 7 bases fitting TRBD1. The trim removed 5 bases at V and 8 bases at J, leaving 11 bases unmatched. Germline CDR1 MDHEN, CDR2 SYDVKM. The CDR3 spans 14 residues. This CDR3 is CASSHPGGVFEAFF. In DNA, the CDR3 is TGTGCCAGCAGTCATCCAGGGGGTGTATTCGAAGCTTTCTTT.

This clone appeared a single time. The gene calls are TRBV4-2 and TRBJ1-5; D is uncertain. The CDR3 has 18 amino acids. Per the germline V gene, CDR1 is LGHNA and CDR2 is YNFKEQ. V lost 0 bases, J lost 5 bases, and 20 bases lay in between. Here the CDR3 reads CASSQDTRTGSHHQPQHF. The CDR3 nucleotides are TGTGCCAGCAGCCAAGATACCCGGACGGGGAGCCACCATCAGCCCCAGCATTTT.

This rearrangement joins TRBV7-9 to TRBJ2-4; 10 bases line up with TRBD1. This CDR3 is 12 amino acids long. Germline V gene sequence: CDR1 SEHNR, CDR2 FQNEAQ (reference sequence). V shed 5 bases and J 10 bases; nucleotides not matched to a gene: 2. The CDR3 sequence is CASSRDRGIQYF. The CDR3 DNA reads as TGTGCCAGCAGCCGGGACAGGGGTATTCAGTACTTC.

This chain joins TRBV10-3 and TRBJ2-7, with 10 bases that match TRBD1. J gave up 5 bases and V 0 bases, and 1 base lay outside the gene matches. Germline CDR1 reads ENHRY; CDR2 reads SYGVKD. The CDR3 extends over 14 amino acids. CDR3 DNA: TGTGCCATCAGTGAGTCGACAGGGGGCCACGAGCAGTACTTC. It is translated as CAISESTGGHEQYF.

This chain joins TRBV19 and TRBJ2-7; D remains unclear. Trimming removed 3 bases from V and 7 bases from J, with 10 bases in between. Germline V gene lookup returns CDR1 LNHDA and CDR2 SQIVND (reference sequence). CDR3 size: 12 residues. In nucleotides, the CDR3 is TGTGCCAGTAGTATGGTGGCCGGGGAGCAGTACTTC. As protein: CASSMVAGEQYF.

The rearrangement links TRBV6-2 or TRBV6-3 to TRBJ1-5; 10 bases are shared with TRBD1. V trimming: 6 bases; J trimming: 6 bases; junction bases outside the gene matches: 5. CDR1 is MNHEY and CDR2 is SVGEGT in the germline V gene. The length of the CDR3 is 14 residues. The CDR3 is CASSRTGGGQPQHF. The CDR3 DNA is TGTGCCAGCAGCCGGACAGGGGGAGGTCAGCCCCAGCATTTT.

This rearrangement joins TRBV5-1 to TRBJ1-1, with a weak D call TRBD1 (5 bases). The CDR3 loop spans 19 amino acids. Germline V gene data show CDR1 as SGHRS and CDR2 as YFSETQ. The germline V and J ends were trimmed by 1 base and 0 bases, with 22 bases remaining between them. The CDR3 reads CASSLTLSQGPPMNTEAFF. The CDR3, as DNA: TGCGCCAGCAGCTTGACGTTGAGTCAGGGCCCTCCGATGAACACTGAAGCTTTCTTT.

The rearrangement uses TRBV18 and TRBJ2-1, with D perhaps matching TRBD1 (5 bases). This CDR3 has 12 residues. The V and J ends lost 6 bases and 4 bases respectively, with 7 bases between them. The germline gives CDR1 KGHSH, CDR2 LQKENI. CDR3 sequence reads: CASSQGYNEQFF. The CDR3 DNA reads as TGTGCCAGCTCTCAGGGTTACAATGAGCAGTTCTTC.

This chain uses TRBV7-9 with TRBJ2-1, with TRBD2 matching 10 bases. CDR1 is SEHNR and CDR2 is FQNEAQ in the germline V gene (reference sequence). The CDR3 is 15 amino acids. The trim removed 5 bases at V and 3 bases at J, leaving 4 bases unmatched. The CDR3 region is CASSLGTSDYNEQFF. CDR3 coding DNA: TGTGCCAGCAGCCTAGGGACTAGCGACTACAATGAGCAGTTCTTC.